This TCR beta chain emerged from a study of CD8 T cells in ankylosing spondylitis (TCRdb year 2017). As for the study more broadly: To find TCR variants linked to disease, the study profiled T cell receptor beta repertoires in ankylosing spondylitis patients and healthy donors. Peripheral blood samples were taken, and synovial fluid was additionally collected from ankylosing spondylitis patients. The whole study cohort included about a hundred healthy donors and 25 ankylosing spondylitis patients. Study-wide findings and limitations: Blood from ankylosing spondylitis patients appeared to be characterized by a TCR beta motif made up of several highly homologous amino acid variants. Some motif variants had previously been reported in the synovial fluid and blood of reactive arthritis patients, which suggests shared mechanisms of disease initiation. The disease-linked clones showed a CD8+ phenotype and occurred at relatively low frequencies in peripheral blood. The disease-linked clones were reported to be significantly enriched in matched synovial fluid samples from ankylosing spondylitis patients.

The trim is 6 bases for V and 6 bases for J, with a gap of 11 bases between the germline ends. From the cysteine up to the phenylalanine, the CDR3 has a length of 12 residues. The DNA shown is the 36-base CDR3, in frame from base 1. According to the germline V gene, CDR1 reads MDHEN and CDR2 reads SYDVKM. Worth noting for this clonotype: No antigen is known for it. No base-level quality is on record; no much larger clone is a single base apart.

Sequenced using an Illumina HiSeq 2500. TCR beta libraries were prepared by quantitative 5'-RACE with molecular barcodes. In the source study's methods: To identify disease-linked TCR variants, a new computational method was used, one built on a probabilistic model of VDJ rearrangement. In TCRdb, the public reads were trimmed at Q25 with fastp and aligned with MiXCR, with productive beta chains retained. For every CDR3 protein sequence, its rows merge into one entry that carries the most common genes and DNA. The V and J calls come from TCRdb's annotation, not from the publication. The sample records more than 600,000 distinct CDR3 sequences, roughly 19% of which are singletons. The ten biggest clones cover about 19% of the sample.

Sequenced material: blood, either unsorted or a sorted T cell fraction (not recorded which). This clonotype was sampled from a male donor with ankylosing spondylitis. The rearrangement combines TRBV28 with TRBJ1-1, with the identity of the D gene unclear. The DNA sequence is as follows: TGTGCCAGCAGGTCCCCGGGATCTGAAGCTTTCTTT. This sequence encodes CASRSPGSEAFF.